This TCR beta chain was captured in a study of naive and memory T cell subsets. The library had UMIs added by 3' ligation of an oligonucleotide to TCR cDNA. RNA was extracted from around 2.7 ml of whole blood of healthy adults. Reverse transcription used DNase-treated unsorted total RNA, aiming for roughly 1 to 1000 ng. This clonotype was found many times. The antigen remains undetermined. Study findings and constraints: TCR transcript changes with activation or differentiation may affect this RNA method.

Germline CDR1 SGHRS, CDR2 YFSETQ. This CDR3 is built from 11 residues. V shed 0 bases and J shed 9 bases, with 4 bases lying between them. Four PCR rounds used nested alpha and beta constant region primers plus the SP2 primer. Blood and skin TCR RNA was reverse transcribed with alpha and beta constant primers. TCRdb analysed the 5' RACE reads with MiXCR anew, one entry per CDR3 protein. Of tens of thousands of distinct CDR3 sequences listed, 5.5% to 8.5% are singletons. The source of this sequence is a male donor in good health. This chain links TRBV5-1 with TRBJ2-1; D unclear. CDR3 DNA: TGCGCCAGCAGCTTGGGCAGTGAGCAGTTCTTC. Protein product: CASSLGSEQFF.